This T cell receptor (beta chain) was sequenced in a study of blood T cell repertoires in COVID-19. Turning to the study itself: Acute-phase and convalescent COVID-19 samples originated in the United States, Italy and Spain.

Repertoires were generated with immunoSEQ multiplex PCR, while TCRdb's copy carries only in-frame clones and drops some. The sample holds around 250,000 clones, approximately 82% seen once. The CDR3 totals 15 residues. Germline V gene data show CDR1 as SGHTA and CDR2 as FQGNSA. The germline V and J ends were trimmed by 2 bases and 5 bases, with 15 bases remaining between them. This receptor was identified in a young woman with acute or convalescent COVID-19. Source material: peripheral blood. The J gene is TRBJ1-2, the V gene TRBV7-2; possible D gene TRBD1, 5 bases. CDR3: CASSLKWGDPYGYTF. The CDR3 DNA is TGTGCCAGCAGCTTAAAATGGGGGGATCCGTATGGCTACACCTTC.